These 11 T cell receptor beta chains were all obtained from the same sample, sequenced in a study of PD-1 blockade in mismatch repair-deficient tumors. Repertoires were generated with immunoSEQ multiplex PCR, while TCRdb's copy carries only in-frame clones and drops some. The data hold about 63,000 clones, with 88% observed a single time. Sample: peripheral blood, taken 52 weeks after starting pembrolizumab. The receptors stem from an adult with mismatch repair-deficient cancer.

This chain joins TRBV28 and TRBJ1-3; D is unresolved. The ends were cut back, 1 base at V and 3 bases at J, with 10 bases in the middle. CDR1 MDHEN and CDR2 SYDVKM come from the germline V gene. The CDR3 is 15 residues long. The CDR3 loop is CASSLLAGIGNTIYF. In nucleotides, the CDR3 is TGTGCCAGCAGTTTATTGGCGGGGATTGGAAACACCATATATTTT.

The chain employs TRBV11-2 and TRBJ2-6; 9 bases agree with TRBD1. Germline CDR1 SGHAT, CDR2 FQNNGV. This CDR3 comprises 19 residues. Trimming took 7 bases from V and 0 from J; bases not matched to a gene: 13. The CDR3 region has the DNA TGTGCCAGCATAGGAAGAACAGGGGGCAGACCCTCTGGGGCCAACGTCCTGACTTTC. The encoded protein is CASIGRTGGRPSGANVLTF.

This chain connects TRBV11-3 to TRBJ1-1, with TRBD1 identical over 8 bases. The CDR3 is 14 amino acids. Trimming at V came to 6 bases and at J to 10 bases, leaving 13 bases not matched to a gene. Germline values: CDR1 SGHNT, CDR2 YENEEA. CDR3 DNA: TGTGCCAGCAGGCCTGGGACAGGTGGTGTAGGAGCTTTCTTT. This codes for CASRPGTGGVGAFF.

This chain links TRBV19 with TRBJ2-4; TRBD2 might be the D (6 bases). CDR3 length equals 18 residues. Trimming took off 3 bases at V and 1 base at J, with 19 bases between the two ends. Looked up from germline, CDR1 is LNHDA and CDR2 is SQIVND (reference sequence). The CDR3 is CASSILASAGRAKNIQYF. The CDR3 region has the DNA TGTGCCAGTAGTATCCTCGCTTCGGCAGGGAGGGCCAAAAACATTCAGTACTTC.

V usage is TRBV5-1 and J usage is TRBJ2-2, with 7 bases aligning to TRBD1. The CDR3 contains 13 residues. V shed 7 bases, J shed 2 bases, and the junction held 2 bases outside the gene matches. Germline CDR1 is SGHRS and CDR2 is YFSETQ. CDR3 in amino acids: CASGTVNTGELFF. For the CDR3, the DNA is TGCGCCAGCGGGACAGTAAACACCGGGGAGCTGTTTTTT.

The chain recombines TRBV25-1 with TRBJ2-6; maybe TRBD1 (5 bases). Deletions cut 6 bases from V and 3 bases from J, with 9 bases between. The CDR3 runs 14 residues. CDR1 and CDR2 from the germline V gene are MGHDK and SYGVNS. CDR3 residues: CASSQGYGANVLTF. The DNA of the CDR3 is TGTGCCAGCAGCCAGGGCTATGGGGCCAACGTCCTGACTTTC.

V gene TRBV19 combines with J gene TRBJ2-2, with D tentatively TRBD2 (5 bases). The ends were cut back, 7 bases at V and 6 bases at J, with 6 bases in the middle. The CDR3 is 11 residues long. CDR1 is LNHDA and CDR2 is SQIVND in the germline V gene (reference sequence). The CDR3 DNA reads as TGTGCCAGTATGGAGGCCGGGGAGCTGTTTTTT. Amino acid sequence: CASMEAGELFF.

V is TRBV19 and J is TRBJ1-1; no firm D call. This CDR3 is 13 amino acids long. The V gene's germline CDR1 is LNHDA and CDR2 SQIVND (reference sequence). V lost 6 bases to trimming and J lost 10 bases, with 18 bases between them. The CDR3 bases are TGTGCCAGTAGGCCAGGAGAAACCGGTGGAGCTTTCTTT. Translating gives CASRPGETGGAFF.

The CDR3: CASMTGDRASAETQYF. Here the CDR3 DNA reads TGCGCCAGCATGACGGGGGACAGGGCCTCGGCGGAGACCCAGTACTTC. The chain recombines TRBV5-1 with TRBJ2-5; TRBD1 agrees at 9 bases. V lost 6 bases, J lost 5 bases, and 14 bases stayed unmatched. The CDR3 totals 16 residues. Germline loops: CDR1 SGHRS, CDR2 YFSETQ.

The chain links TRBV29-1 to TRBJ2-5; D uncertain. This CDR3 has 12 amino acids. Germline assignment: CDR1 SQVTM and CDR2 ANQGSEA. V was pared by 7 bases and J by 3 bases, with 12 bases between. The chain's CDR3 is CSGNGLEETQYF. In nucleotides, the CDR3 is TGCAGCGGGAATGGTCTAGAAGAGACCCAGTACTTC.

CDR3 region: CARSFYGRVCYEQYF. The DNA for the CDR3 is TGTGCCAGAAGCTTTTACGGGAGGGTTTGCTACGAGCAGTACTTC. The chain carries TRBV5-3 and TRBJ2-7; TRBD2 matches at 8 bases. TRBV5-3 is sorted into the ORF group, with uncertain function. This CDR3 spans 15 amino acids. Trimming cost V 2 bases and J 3 bases; bases outside gene matches: 7.